The rows below give T cell receptor beta chains drawn from one sample of a study of cytomegalovirus exposure and HLA in healthy donors. Produced via immunoSEQ multiplex PCR; TCRdb's table is partial and in-frame only. The sample has 90,000 or so clones, more than 65% seen once; the top ten hold 16%. The sequenced material came from PBMCs. Receptors were obtained from a woman aged 18-30 years in good health and CMV-seropositive. Both conserved end residues are part of each CDR3. D genes are given only for firm matches. Not every row has a clone size; where given, it reads once, few, many or a size class.

clone_size j_call d_call v_call cdr3_nt cdr3_aa
- TRBJ1-1 - TRBV9 TGTGCCAGCAGCGCCCTTTGGGCCACTGAAGCTTTCTTT CASSALWATEAFF
few TRBJ1-1 - TRBV7-8 TGTGCCAGCAGCCTTCGACAGATCAACACTGAAGCTTTCTTT CASSLRQINTEAFF
- TRBJ1-2 - TRBV7-2 TGTGCCAGCAGCTTAGGGGGAGCCTATGGCTACACCTTC CASSLGGAYGYTF
- TRBJ1-2 - TRBV29-1 TGCAGCGTTCCCGGGGACATCTATGGCTACACCTTC CSVPGDIYGYTF
- TRBJ2-5 TRBD2 TRBV15 TGTGCCACCAGCAGAGCGGGGGGAGGTGGGGAGACCCAGTACTTC CATSRAGGGGETQYF
- TRBJ1-2 - TRBV19 TGTGCCAGTAGTACCCAGGCAGGGCCCTATGGCTACACCTTC CASSTQAGPYGYTF
- TRBJ2-5 - TRBV7-2 TGTGCCAGCAGCTTAAGAGCGGACTATAGGGAGACCCAGTACTTC CASSLRADYRETQYF
- TRBJ2-5 - TRBV7-9 TGTGCCAGCAGCTTACCGCAGGGCCAAGAGACCCAGTACTTC CASSLPQGQETQYF
few TRBJ1-5 - TRBV9 TGTGCCAGCAGCCTTAGAGCGAGGACAAAGGAACAGCCCCAGCATTTT CASSLRARTKEQPQHF
- TRBJ1-1 - TRBV5-1 TGCGCCAGCAGCCCCCGGGGAGGGATGAACACTGAAGCTTTCTTT CASSPRGGMNTEAFF
few TRBJ1-1 TRBD1 TRBV18 TGTGCCAGCTCAGAGGAGGGGGCAATGAACACTGAAGCTTTCTTT CASSEEGAMNTEAFF
- TRBJ1-5 - TRBV27 TGTGCCAGCAGTTTATCAGTAGGGGGTCATAGCAATCAGCCCCAGCATTTT CASSLSVGGHSNQPQHF
- TRBJ2-1 TRBD2 TRBV7-3 TGTGCCAGCAGCTTAATGGGCGGGAGGGCCGTAGGGTCCTACAATGAGCAGTTCTTC CASSLMGGRAVGSYNEQFF
- TRBJ1-2 TRBD1 TRBV30 TGTGCCTGGAGAGTTCTCGGGACAGGGAACTATGGCTACACCTTC CAWRVLGTGNYGYTF
- TRBJ1-2 TRBD1 TRBV10-3 TGTGCCAGCCGATATACCGGGACAGGAAAAAACTATGGCTACACCTTC CASRYTGTGKNYGYTF
- TRBJ2-3 TRBD2 TRBV9 TGTGCCAGCAGCCCCGGGACTATGCGGTTCGCAGATACGCAGTATTTT CASSPGTMRFADTQYF
- TRBJ2-7 - TRBV5-1 TGCGCCAGCAGGCAAAGTCCGGGGGATACCTACGAGCAGTACTTC CASRQSPGDTYEQYF
few TRBJ1-3 TRBD1 TRBV6-1 TGTGCCAGCGGAAAACAGGGGACCGGAAACACCATATATTTT CASGKQGTGNTIYF
- TRBJ2-7 - TRBV12-2 TGTGCAAGTCGCTTAGAGATTTTCGAAAAAAATTTCCTTTTAGTTGTCTACGAGCAGTACTTC CASRLEIFEKNFLLVVYEQYF
- TRBJ1-5 TRBD1 TRBV7-9 TGTGCCAGCAGCCATGGGGTACAGGGGGTAAATCAGCCCCAGCATTTT CASSHGVQGVNQPQHF
few TRBJ1-2 TRBD1 TRBV9 TGTGCCAGCAGCGCGTGGACAGGGGTAGATGGCTACACCTTC CASSAWTGVDGYTF
- TRBJ1-4 TRBD1 TRBV10-1 TGCGCCAGCAGGGAGGTACAGGGGACTAGGGGAACTAATGAAAAACTGTTTTTT CASREVQGTRGTNEKLFF
- TRBJ2-1 TRBD1 TRBV30 TGTGCCTGGAGTGTAGGGGCAGGGGGCTACAATGAGCAGTTCTTC CAWSVGAGGYNEQFF
- TRBJ2-3 TRBD2 TRBV6-5 TGTGCCAGCAGAGGCGGGAGCGATACGCAGTATTTT CASRGGSDTQYF
- TRBJ2-1 TRBD2 TRBV4-3 TGCGCCAGCAGCCCAGTAGAGACTAGCATGTACAATGAGCAGTTCTTC CASSPVETSMYNEQFF
- TRBJ1-2 - TRBV5-6 TGTGCCAGCAGCTCCGATGACAGCTACTATGGCTACACCTTC CASSSDDSYYGYTF
- TRBJ2-7 TRBD1 TRBV28 TGTGCCAGCAGTCCCCGGACAGGGAGCGAGCAGTACTTC CASSPRTGSEQYF
few TRBJ2-3 - TRBV2 TGTGCCAGCTCCCGGGAACCCTCAGATACGCAGTATTTT CASSREPSDTQYF
- TRBJ1-1 TRBD1 TRBV4-1 TGCGCCAGCAGCCTCGACAGGGCCGGCACTGAAGCTTTCTTT CASSLDRAGTEAFF
- TRBJ2-2 - TRBV7-8 TGTGCCAGCAGCTTAGTTGGCCTAGCTGTCGGGGAGCTGTTTTTT CASSLVGLAVGELFF
- TRBJ2-7 TRBD2 TRBV7-3 TGTGCCAGCAGGAATAGCGGGACATACGAGCAGTACTTC CASRNSGTYEQYF
- TRBJ2-2 TRBD2 TRBV30 TGTGCCTGGAGGGCGGGAGGGTGGTCCGGGGAGCTGTTTTTT CAWRAGGWSGELFF
- TRBJ1-6 TRBD1 TRBV2 TGTGCCAGCAGTGAAGACAGGGGCTATAATTCACCCCTCCACTTT CASSEDRGYNSPLHF
- TRBJ2-7 TRBD2 TRBV7-8 TGTGCCAGCAGCTTAGGGGGGGGAGGGTTCTACGAGCAGTACTTC CASSLGGGGFYEQYF
once TRBJ2-1 TRBD1 TRBV9 TGTGCCAGCAGCGTAGGGACAGGGGGCGGGAGGGCCCTCAATGAGCAGTTCTTC CASSVGTGGGRALNEQFF
- TRBJ1-1 - TRBV6-5 TGTGCCAGCAGTACCGGACAGCTTGAAGCTTTCTTT CASSTGQLEAFF
once TRBJ2-1 - TRBV27 TGTGCCAGCAGTTTATCTCGGGGGTACGATGAGCAGTTCTTC CASSLSRGYDEQFF
few TRBJ1-2 - TRBV6-5 TGTGCCAGCAAGTCCGGGACTCCGAGGCGGTCTGGCTACACCTTC CASKSGTPRRSGYTF
once TRBJ1-5 - TRBV18 TGTGCCAGCTCACCACTACGCGTCCCCGTGGGCAATCAGCCCCAGCATTTT CASSPLRVPVGNQPQHF
- TRBJ2-7 TRBD1 TRBV6-5 TGTGCCAGCAGGGCCGGGACAGCAAACTCCTACGAGCAGTACTTC CASRAGTANSYEQYF
- TRBJ1-2 - TRBV5-5 TGTGCCAGCAGCTTGGGAGTAGTCTATGGCTACACCTTC CASSLGVVYGYTF
few TRBJ1-1 TRBD1 TRBV9 TGTGCCAGCAGCGGAGGCCGGACAGGCAACACTGAAGCTTTCTTT CASSGGRTGNTEAFF
- TRBJ1-5 TRBD1 TRBV7-9 TGTGCCAGCAGCTTCCAGACAGGGCATAGCAATCAGCCCCAGCATTTT CASSFQTGHSNQPQHF
- TRBJ1-3 TRBD1 TRBV7-8 TGTGCCAGCAGCTTAAGGGCCCCGGGACAGGGGTACACCATATATTTT CASSLRAPGQGYTIYF